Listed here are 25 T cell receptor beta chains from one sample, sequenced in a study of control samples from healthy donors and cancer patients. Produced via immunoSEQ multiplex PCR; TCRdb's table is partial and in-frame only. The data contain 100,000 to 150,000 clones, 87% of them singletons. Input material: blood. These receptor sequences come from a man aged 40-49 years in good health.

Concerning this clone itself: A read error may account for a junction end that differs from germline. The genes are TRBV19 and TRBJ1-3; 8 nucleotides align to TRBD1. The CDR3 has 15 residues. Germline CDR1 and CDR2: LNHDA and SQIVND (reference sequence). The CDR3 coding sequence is TGTGCCAGTAGCATAGGACAGGGCTCTGGAAACACCATATATTTT. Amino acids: CASSIGQGSGNTIYF.

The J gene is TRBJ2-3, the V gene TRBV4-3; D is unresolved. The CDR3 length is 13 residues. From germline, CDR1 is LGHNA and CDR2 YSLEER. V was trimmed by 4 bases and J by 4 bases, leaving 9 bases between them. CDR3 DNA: TGCGCCAGCAGCCTTTTCAAAGCAGATACGCAGTATTTT. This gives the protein CASSLFKADTQYF.

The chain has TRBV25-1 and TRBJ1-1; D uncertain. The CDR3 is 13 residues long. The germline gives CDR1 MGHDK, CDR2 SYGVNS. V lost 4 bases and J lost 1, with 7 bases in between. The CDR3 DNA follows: TGTGCCAGCAGTGTCCAGCAGAACACTGAAGCTTTCTTT. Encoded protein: CASSVQQNTEAFF.

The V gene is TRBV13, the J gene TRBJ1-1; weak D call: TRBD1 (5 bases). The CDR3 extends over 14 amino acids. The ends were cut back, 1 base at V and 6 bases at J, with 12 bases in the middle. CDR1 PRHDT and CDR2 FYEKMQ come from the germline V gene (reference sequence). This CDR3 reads CASSLVSQGPEAFF. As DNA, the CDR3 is TGTGCCAGCAGCTTAGTATCCCAGGGTCCTGAAGCTTTCTTT. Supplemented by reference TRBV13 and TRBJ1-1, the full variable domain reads AAGVIQSPRHLIKEKRETATLKCYPIPRHDTVYWYQQGPGQDPQFLISFYEKMQSDKGSIPDRFSAQQFSDYHSELNMSSLELGDSALYFCASSLVSQGPEAFFGQGTRLTVV.

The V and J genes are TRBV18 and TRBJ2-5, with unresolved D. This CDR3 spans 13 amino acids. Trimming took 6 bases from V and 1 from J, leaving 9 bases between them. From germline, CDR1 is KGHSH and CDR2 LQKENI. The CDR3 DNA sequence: TGTGCCAGCTCCCGAGACATCCAAGAGACCCAGTACTTC. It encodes CASSRDIQETQYF.

CDR3 residues: CASGLHPPDYGYTF. Written as DNA, the CDR3 is TGTGCCAGCGGCCTTCACCCCCCAGACTATGGCTACACCTTC. The V call is TRBV6-5, the J call TRBJ1-2, with no clear D. The CDR3 has 14 residues. Germline V lookup: CDR1 MNHEY, CDR2 SVGAGI. V was clipped by 8 bases and J by 3 bases, with 16 bases between them.

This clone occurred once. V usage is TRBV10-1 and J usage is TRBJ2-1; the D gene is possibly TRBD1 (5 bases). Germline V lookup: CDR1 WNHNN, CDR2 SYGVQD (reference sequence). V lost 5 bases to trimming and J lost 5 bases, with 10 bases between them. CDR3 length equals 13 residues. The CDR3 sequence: CASSRTDNNEQFF. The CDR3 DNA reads TGCGCCAGCAGTCGGACGGACAACAATGAGCAGTTCTTC.

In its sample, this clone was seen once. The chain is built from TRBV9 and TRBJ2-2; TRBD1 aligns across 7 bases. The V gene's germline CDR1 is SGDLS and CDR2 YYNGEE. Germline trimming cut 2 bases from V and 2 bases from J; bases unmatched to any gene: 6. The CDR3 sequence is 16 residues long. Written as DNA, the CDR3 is TGTGCCAGCAGCGTGCGCCGACAGGGTAACACCGGGGAGCTGTTTTTT. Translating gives CASSVRRQGNTGELFF.

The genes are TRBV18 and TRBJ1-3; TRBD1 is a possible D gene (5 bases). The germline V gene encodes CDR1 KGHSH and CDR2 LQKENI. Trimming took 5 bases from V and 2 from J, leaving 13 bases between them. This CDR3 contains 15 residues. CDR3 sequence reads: CASSSTTVPGNTIYF. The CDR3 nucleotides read TGTGCCAGCTCATCGACGACAGTTCCTGGAAACACCATATATTTT.

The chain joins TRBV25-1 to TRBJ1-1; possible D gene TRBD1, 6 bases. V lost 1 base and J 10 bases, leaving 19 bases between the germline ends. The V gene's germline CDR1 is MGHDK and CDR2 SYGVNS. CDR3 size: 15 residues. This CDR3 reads CASSELGGQRSGAFF. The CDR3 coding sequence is TGTGCCAGCAGTGAATTGGGGGGACAACGCTCTGGAGCTTTCTTT.

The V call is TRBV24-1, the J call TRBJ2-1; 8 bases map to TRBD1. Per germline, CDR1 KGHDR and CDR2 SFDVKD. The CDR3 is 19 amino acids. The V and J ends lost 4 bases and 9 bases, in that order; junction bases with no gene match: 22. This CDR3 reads CATSELGRGRRGGSGEQFF. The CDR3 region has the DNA TGTGCCACCAGTGAGTTGGGCAGGGGGCGACGGGGCGGCTCGGGTGAGCAGTTCTTC.

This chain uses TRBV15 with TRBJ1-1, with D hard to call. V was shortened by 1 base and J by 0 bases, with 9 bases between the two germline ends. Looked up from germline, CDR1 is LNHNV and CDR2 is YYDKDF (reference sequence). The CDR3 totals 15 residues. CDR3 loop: CATSRGGSMNTEAFF. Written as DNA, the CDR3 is TGTGCCACCAGCAGAGGTGGCAGCATGAACACTGAAGCTTTCTTT.

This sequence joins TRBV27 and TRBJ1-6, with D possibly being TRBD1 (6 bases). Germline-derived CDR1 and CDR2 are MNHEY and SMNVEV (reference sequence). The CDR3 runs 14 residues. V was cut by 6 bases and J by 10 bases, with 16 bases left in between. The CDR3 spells CASSKRQERSPLHF. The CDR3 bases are TGTGCCAGCAGCAAGCGACAGGAGAGGTCACCCCTCCACTTT.

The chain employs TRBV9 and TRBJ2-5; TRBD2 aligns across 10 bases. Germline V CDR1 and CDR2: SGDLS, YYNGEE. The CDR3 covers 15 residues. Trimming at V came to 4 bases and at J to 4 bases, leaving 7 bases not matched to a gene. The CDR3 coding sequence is TGTGCCAGCAGCCCAACGAGCGGGGGGGTAGAGACCCAGTACTTC. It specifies CASSPTSGGVETQYF.

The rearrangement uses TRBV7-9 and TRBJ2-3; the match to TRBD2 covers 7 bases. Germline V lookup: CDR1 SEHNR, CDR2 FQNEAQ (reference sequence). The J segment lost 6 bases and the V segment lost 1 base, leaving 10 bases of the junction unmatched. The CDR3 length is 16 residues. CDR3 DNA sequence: TGTGCCAGCAGCTTAGAGAGTCTAGCGGCGTCGGATACGCAGTATTTT. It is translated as CASSLESLAASDTQYF.

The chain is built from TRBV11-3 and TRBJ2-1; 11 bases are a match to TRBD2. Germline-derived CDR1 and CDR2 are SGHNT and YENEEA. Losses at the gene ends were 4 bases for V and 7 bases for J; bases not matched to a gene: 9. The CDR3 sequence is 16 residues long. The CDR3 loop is CASSSYLAGGKNEQFF. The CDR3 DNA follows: TGTGCCAGCAGCTCCTACCTAGCGGGGGGAAAGAATGAGCAGTTCTTC.

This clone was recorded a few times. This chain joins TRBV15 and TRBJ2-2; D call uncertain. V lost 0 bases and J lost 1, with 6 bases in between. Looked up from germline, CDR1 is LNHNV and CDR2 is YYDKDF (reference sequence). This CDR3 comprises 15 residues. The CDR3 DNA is TGTGCCACCAGCAGAGATGTGGGGAACACCGGGGAGCTGTTTTTT. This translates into CATSRDVGNTGELFF.

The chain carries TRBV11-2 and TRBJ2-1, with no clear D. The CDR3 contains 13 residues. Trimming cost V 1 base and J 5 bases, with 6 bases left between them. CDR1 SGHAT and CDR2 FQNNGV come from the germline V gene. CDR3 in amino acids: CASSLAGDNEQFF. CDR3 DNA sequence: TGTGCCAGCAGCTTAGCTGGGGACAATGAGCAGTTCTTC.

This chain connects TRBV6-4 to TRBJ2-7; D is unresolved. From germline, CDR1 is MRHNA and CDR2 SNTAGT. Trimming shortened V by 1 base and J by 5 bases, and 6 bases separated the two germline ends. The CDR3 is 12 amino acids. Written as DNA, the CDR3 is TGTGCCAGCAGTGACTTGACTGACGAGCAGTACTTC. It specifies CASSDLTDEQYF.

Here the CDR3 DNA reads TGTGCCAGTAGTGTTCCAGGGGTTAATTCACCCCTCCACTTT. Its protein product is CASSVPGVNSPLHF. The chain joins TRBV19 to TRBJ1-6; a possible D gene is TRBD1 (6 bases). This CDR3 has 14 residues. Trimming stripped 5 bases from V and 6 bases from J, with 11 bases between. Germline CDR1 is LNHDA and CDR2 is SQIVND (reference sequence).

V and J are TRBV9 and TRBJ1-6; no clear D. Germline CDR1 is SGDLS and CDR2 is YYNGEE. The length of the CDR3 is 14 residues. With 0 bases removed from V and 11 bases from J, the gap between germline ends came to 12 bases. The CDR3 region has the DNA TGTGCCAGCAGCGTAGATGGATTAACCCCACCCCTCCACTTT. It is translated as CASSVDGLTPPLHF.

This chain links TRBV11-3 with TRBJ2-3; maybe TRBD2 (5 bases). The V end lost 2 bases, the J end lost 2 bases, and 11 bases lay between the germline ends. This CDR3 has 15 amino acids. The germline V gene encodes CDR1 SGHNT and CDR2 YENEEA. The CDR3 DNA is TGTGCCAGCAGCTTACGAGAGGGCCCCACAGATACGCAGTATTTT. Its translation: CASSLREGPTDTQYF.

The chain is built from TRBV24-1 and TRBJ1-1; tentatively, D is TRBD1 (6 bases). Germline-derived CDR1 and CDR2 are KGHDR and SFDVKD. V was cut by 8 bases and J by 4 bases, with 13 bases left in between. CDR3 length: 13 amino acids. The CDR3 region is CATTTQGSTEAFF. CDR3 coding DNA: TGTGCCACCACTACTCAGGGGAGCACTGAAGCTTTCTTT.

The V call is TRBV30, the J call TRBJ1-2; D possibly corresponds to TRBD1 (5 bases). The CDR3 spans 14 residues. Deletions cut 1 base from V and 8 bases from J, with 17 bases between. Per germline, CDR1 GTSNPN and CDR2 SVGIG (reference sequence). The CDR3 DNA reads TGTGCCTGGAGTGGTAGGGGCCCATTTGGAGGCTACACCTTC. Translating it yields CAWSGRGPFGGYTF.

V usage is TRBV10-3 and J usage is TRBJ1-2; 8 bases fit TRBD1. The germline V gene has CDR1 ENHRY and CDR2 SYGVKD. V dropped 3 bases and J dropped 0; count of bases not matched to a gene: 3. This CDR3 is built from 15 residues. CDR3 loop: CAISDLTGANYGYTF. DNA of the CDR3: TGTGCCATCAGTGATTTGACAGGGGCTAACTATGGCTACACCTTC.